This T cell receptor (beta chain) was retrieved from a study of CD8 T cells in Susac syndrome. CD8+ and CD4+ T cells taken from blood had their TCR beta sequenced. Isolation of CD8+ and CD4+ T cells was performed negatively, whereas enrichment of TEMRA cells was done by FACS. Germline lookup yields CDR1 DFQATT and CDR2 SNEGSKA (reference sequence). Trimming cost V 3 bases and J 7 bases, with 6 bases left between them. This CDR3 spans 11 amino acids. An amount of RNA that ranged from about 0.45 to 1 ug was reverse transcribed with random hexamers. TCRdb reanalysed the immunoSEQ multiplex PCR reads using MiXCR and keeps one entry per CDR3 protein. The top ten clones hold roughly 0.29% of a sample with some 150,000 distinct CDR3 sequences, nearly 95% of them seen once.

The specimen sequenced was CD8+ T cells from PBMCs. This clonotype originated in a human donor in good health. The J gene is TRBJ2-2, the V gene TRBV20-1, with D hard to call. CDR3 in amino acids: CSASAHGELFF. CDR3 coding DNA: TGCAGTGCTAGTGCTCACGGGGAGCTGTTTTTT.